This T cell receptor (beta chain) appears in the sequencing data of a study of early T cells in non-severe SARS-CoV-2 infection. Overall study context: It was bulk RNA from unsorted whole blood that was sequenced, and the chains were unpaired.

This clonotype has at least ten counts. No antigen is known for it. Germline V gene lookup returns CDR1 MNHEY and CDR2 SVGAGI. V was cut by 0 bases and J by 0 bases, with 8 bases left in between. The CDR3 extends over 15 amino acids. The study's findings and limits: Lookups in VDJdb leaned toward anti-spike CD8 responses and missed private and CD4 specificities.

Unique molecular identifiers were added to individual cDNA molecules. MiXCR was run by TCRdb on the 5' RACE reads, yielding one entry per CDR3 protein. The sample lists more than 35,000 distinct CDR3 sequences; roughly 5.3% were seen once. The sequencing sample was made of whole blood. The V call is TRBV6-5, the J call TRBJ1-1; D not resolved. The receptor comes from an adult who was a healthcare worker with PCR-confirmed SARS-CoV-2 infection or an uninfected control (not recorded which). CDR3 residues: CASSYSSSLNTEAFF. CDR3 sequence (DNA): TGTGCCAGCAGTTACTCGAGCAGTTTGAACACTGAAGCTTTCTTT.